These 10 T cell receptor beta chains originate from one sample sequenced in a study of lymphopenia after photon versus proton radiotherapy. Sequenced by immunoSEQ multiplex PCR; TCRdb stores in-frame clones only, minus some. The data show tens of thousands of clones, 87% seen once. The source was peripheral blood, collected from a patient treated with proton-based radiotherapy. All receptors come from a woman aged 60-70 years with cholangiocarcinoma. Some clones in this sample may be carry-over from other donors' samples.

CDR3 nucleotides: TGTGCCAGCAGCCTCAACCGGGACTACAATGAGCAGTTCTTC. Amino acid sequence: CASSLNRDYNEQFF. The rearrangement uses TRBV11-2 and TRBJ2-1, with D maybe TRBD2 (5 bases). The CDR3 spans 14 residues. Per the germline V gene, CDR1 is SGHAT and CDR2 is FQNNGV. Trimming pared 5 bases from V and 3 bases from J, leaving 11 bases between.

Sample share makes this clone medium-sized. This chain connects TRBV2 to TRBJ1-5; D call uncertain. This CDR3 is 14 amino acids long. CDR1 and CDR2 from the germline V gene are SNHLY and FYNNEI. The germline V and J ends were trimmed by 3 bases and 10 bases, with 16 bases remaining between them. The CDR3 spells CASSDFDSDSPQHF. CDR3 in DNA: TGTGCCAGCAGTGACTTCGACTCGGACTCACCCCAGCATTTT.

This clone was observed a handful of times. The CDR3 reads CAWGQGNSPLHF. The CDR3, as DNA: TGTGCCTGGGGGCAAGGGAATTCACCCCTCCACTTT. The chain couples TRBV30 to TRBJ1-6; D unclear. The CDR3 is 12 residues long. The V gene lost 5 bases and the J gene lost 7 bases, with 9 bases spanning the gap. CDR1 is GTSNPN, CDR2 SVGIG, per germline (reference sequence).

The rearrangement joins TRBV18 to TRBJ2-7; weak D call: TRBD2 (7 bases). The CDR3 extends over 16 amino acids. The V gene's germline CDR1 is KGHSH and CDR2 LQKENI. With 2 bases removed from V and 2 bases from J, the gap between germline ends came to 16 bases. In DNA form, the CDR3 reads TGTGCCAGCTCACCAATGCCGCAGGGGACTACCTACGAGCAGTACTTC. Translation gives CASSPMPQGTTYEQYF.

The chain carries TRBV4-3 and TRBJ2-3; weak D call: TRBD2 (6 bases). V was clipped by 0 bases and J by 4 bases, with 17 bases between them. The CDR3 runs to 17 residues. CDR1 is LGHNA and CDR2 is YSLEER in the germline V gene. CDR3 DNA: TGCGCCAGCAGCCAAGATTTGGCACGCGGGGACCCAGATACGCAGTATTTT. Translated: CASSQDLARGDPDTQYF.

V gene TRBV13 combines with J gene TRBJ2-7; 10 bases align to TRBD2. Trimming took 0 bases from V and 3 from J; bases not matched to a gene: 11. There are 18 residues in the CDR3. CDR1 and CDR2 from the germline V gene are PRHDT and FYEKMQ (reference sequence). CDR3 nucleotide sequence: TGTGCCAGCAGCTTAGGCCTCCTCTACCTAGCGGGAGACTACGAGCAGTACTTC. Translated, it gives CASSLGLLYLAGDYEQYF.

J is TRBJ2-1 and V is TRBV10-2, with D unresolved. This CDR3 is 14 amino acids long. Germline values: CDR1 WSHSY, CDR2 SAAADI. V lost 6 bases and J 0 bases, leaving 9 bases between the germline ends. The CDR3 protein is CASSVTSSYNEQFF. CDR3 in DNA: TGCGCCAGCAGCGTGACAAGCTCCTACAATGAGCAGTTCTTC.

The gene calls are TRBV27 and TRBJ2-7; D is ambiguous. The germline V and J ends were trimmed by 3 bases and 5 bases, with 11 bases remaining between them. The CDR3 has 13 residues. Germline V gene data show CDR1 as MNHEY and CDR2 as SMNVEV (reference sequence). CDR3 protein: CASSFLIGDEQYF. The CDR3 DNA is TGTGCCAGCAGTTTTTTGATCGGAGACGAGCAGTACTTC.

The rearrangement joins TRBV19 to TRBJ2-7; 9 nucleotides match TRBD1. V lost 6 bases and J lost 3; bases outside the gene matches: 3. The length of the CDR3 is 13 residues. Germline CDR1 LNHDA, CDR2 SQIVND (reference sequence). CDR3 loop: CASRGQGDYEQYF. The DNA for the CDR3 is TGTGCCAGTAGGGGACAGGGCGACTACGAGCAGTACTTC. Complete variable domain (other parts from reference TRBV19 and TRBJ2-7): DGGITQSPKYLFRKEGQNVTLSCEQNLNHDAMYWYRQDPGQGLRLIYYSQIVNDFQKGDIAEGYSVSREKKESFPLTVTSAQKNPTAFYLCASRGQGDYEQYFGPGTRLTVT.

The V gene is TRBV4-3, the J gene TRBJ1-2, with D hard to call. V was cut by 0 bases and J by 3 bases, with 11 bases left in between. Per the germline V gene, CDR1 is LGHNA and CDR2 is YSLEER. The CDR3 extends over 15 amino acids. The DNA for the CDR3 is TGCGCCAGCAGCCAAGATAGACCTTACGACTATGGCTACACCTTC. It translates to CASSQDRPYDYGYTF.